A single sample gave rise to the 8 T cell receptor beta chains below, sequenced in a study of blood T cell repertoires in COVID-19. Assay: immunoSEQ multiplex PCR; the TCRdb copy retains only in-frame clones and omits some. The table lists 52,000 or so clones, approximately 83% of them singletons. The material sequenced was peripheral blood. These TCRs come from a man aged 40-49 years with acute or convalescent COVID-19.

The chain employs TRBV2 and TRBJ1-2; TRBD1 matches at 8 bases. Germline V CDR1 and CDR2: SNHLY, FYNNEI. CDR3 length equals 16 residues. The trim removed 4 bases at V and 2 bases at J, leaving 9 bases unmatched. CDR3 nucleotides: TGTGCCAGCAGTGTTCGACAGGGGATCGTGAACTATGGCTACACCTTC. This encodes CASSVRQGIVNYGYTF.

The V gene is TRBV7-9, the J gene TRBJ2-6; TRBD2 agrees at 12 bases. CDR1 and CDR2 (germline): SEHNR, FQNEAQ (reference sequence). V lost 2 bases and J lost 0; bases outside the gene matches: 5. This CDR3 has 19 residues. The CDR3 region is CASSLLLAGGHSGANVLTF. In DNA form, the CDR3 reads TGTGCCAGCAGCTTATTACTAGCGGGGGGTCACTCTGGGGCCAACGTCCTGACTTTC.

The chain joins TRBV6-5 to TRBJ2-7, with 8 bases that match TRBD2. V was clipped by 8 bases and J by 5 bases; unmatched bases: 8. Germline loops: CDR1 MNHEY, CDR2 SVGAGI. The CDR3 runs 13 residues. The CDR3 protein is CASATSVFDEQYF. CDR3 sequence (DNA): TGTGCCAGCGCGACTAGCGTTTTCGACGAGCAGTACTTC.

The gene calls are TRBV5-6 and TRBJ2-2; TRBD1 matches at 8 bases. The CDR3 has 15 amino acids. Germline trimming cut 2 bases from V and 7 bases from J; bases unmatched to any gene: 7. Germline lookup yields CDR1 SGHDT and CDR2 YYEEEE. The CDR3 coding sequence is TGTGCCAGCAGCTTAGGGGGACAGGATAACGGGGAGCTGTTTTTT. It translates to CASSLGGQDNGELFF.

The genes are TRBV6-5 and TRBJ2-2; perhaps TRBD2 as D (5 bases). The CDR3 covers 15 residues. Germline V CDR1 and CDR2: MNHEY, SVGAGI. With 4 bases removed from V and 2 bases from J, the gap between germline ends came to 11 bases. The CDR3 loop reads CASSSRTANTGELFF. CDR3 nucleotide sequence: TGTGCCAGCAGTTCGCGGACTGCCAACACCGGGGAGCTGTTTTTT.

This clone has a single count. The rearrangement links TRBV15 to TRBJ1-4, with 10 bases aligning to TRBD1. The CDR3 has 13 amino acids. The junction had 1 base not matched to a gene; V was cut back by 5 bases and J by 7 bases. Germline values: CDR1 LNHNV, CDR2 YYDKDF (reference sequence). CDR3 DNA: TGTGCCACCAGCGGACAGGGGGGTGAAAAACTGTTTTTT. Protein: CATSGQGGEKLFF.

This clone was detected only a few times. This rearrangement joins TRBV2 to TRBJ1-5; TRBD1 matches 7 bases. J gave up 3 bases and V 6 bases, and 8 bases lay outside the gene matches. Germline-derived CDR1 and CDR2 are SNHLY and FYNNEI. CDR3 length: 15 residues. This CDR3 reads CASSFGQADNQPQHF. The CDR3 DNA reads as TGTGCCAGCAGCTTTGGACAGGCGGACAATCAGCCCCAGCATTTT.

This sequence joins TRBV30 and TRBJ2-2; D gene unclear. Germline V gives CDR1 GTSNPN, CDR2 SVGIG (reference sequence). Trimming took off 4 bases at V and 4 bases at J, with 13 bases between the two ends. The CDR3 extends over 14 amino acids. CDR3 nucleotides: TGTGCCTGGAATTCTAGGCAGAGCACCGGGGAGCTGTTTTTT. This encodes CAWNSRQSTGELFF.